This note documents a single T cell receptor beta chain sequence. Its antigen is still unknown. Clones were sequenced by immunoSEQ multiplex PCR, and TCRdb holds only the in-frame ones, with some missing. The profile shows approximately 2.5 million clones, approximately 94% of them singletons. These data originate in a study of shared clonotypes between healthy human individuals. Overall study: Each donor's CD8 memory used one plate, CD8 naive two, each CD4 subset three.

The CDR3 is made up of 13 amino acids. The V gene end was trimmed by 2 bases and the J gene end by 8 bases; junction bases not matched to a gene: 5. In germline, CDR1 is SGHRS, CDR2 YFSETQ. Study outcomes and limitations: Some clonotypes were shared by all four sorted-subset donors, while others were not shared. The non-shared ones had lower generation probabilities than the shared ones.

Sample: naive CD4+ T cells from PBMCs. The subset here: CD45RA+ positively selected. The origin of this receptor is a man younger than 30 in good health. Some clones in this sample may be carry-over from other donors' samples. The chain is built from TRBV5-1 and TRBJ2-5; TRBD1 aligns across 8 bases. The CDR3 is CASSFGQGGTQYF. The CDR3 nucleotides are TGCGCCAGCAGCTTTGGACAGGGTGGAACCCAGTACTTC.